This entry lists 20 T cell receptor beta chains sequenced from one sample in a study of patients and donors after allogeneic stem cell transplantation. From the RT-PCR reads, TCRdb called clonotypes with MiXCR, one entry per CDR3 protein. The table records around 200,000 distinct CDR3 sequences, 38% of them present only once. Sequences were obtained from blood, either unsorted or a sorted T cell fraction (not recorded which). The receptors stem from a human donor who was either an allogeneic HSCT recipient or a stem cell or donor lymphocyte infusion donor (not recorded which). It is not recorded whose cells these are; they may come from a transplant donor.

The CDR3 is CAISAVRGPQYNEQFF. DNA for the CDR3: TGTGCCATCAGTGCGGTCCGGGGGCCCCAATACAATGAGCAGTTCTTC. V gene TRBV10-3 combines with J gene TRBJ2-1, with D perhaps assigned TRBD1 or TRBD2 (6 bases each). The CDR3 is 16 amino acids. The germline gives CDR1 ENHRY, CDR2 SYGVKD. The V and J ends lost 4 bases and 4 bases respectively, with 17 bases between them.

The CDR3 DNA sequence: TGTGCCAGCAGTTACCTCGGGGAGCAGTACTTC. It codes for CASSYLGEQYF. This chain connects TRBV6-6 to TRBJ2-7, with D hard to call. Germline lookup yields CDR1 MNHNY and CDR2 SVGAGI (reference sequence). There are 11 residues in the CDR3. V lost 2 bases, J lost 7 bases, and 6 bases lay in between.

The V call is TRBV5-1, the J call TRBJ2-2; 9 bases are shared with TRBD2. V gave up 4 bases and J gave up 4 bases; unmatched junction bases: 11. The CDR3 extends over 17 amino acids. The germline V gene encodes CDR1 SGHRS and CDR2 YFSETQ. CDR3 nucleotides: TGCGCCAGCAGCCCCAGCCGATTAGCGGGGGTCACCGGGGAGCTGTTTTTT. It specifies CASSPSRLAGVTGELFF.

Comment on this clonotype: One end of the junction does not line up with germline, which may come from a read error. This sequence joins TRBV12-3 or TRBV12-4 and TRBJ1-2; D gene ambiguous. The CDR3 is 11 residues long. Written as DNA, the CDR3 is TGTGCCAGCAGTTTGTCCAGCCTTCCTCACTTC. Its translation is CASSLSSLPHF.

J is TRBJ2-3 and V is TRBV29-1; the match to TRBD2 covers 10 bases. This CDR3 contains 17 residues. Germline V gene lookup returns CDR1 SQVTM and CDR2 ANQGSEA. V was pared by 4 bases and J by 1 base, with 11 bases of the junction left unmatched. The CDR3 region has the DNA TGCAGCGTTGTTCGGGATGCCGGGACTAGCGGCACAGATACGCAGTATTTT. Translated: CSVVRDAGTSGTDTQYF.

This clonotype was detected a few times. The V and J genes are TRBV28 and TRBJ1-5; unclear D gene. Trimming took 10 bases from V and 2 from J, leaving 9 bases between them. In germline, CDR1 is MDHEN, CDR2 SYDVKM. This CDR3 has 12 amino acids. CDR3 in amino acids: CATDRGNQPQHF. Here the CDR3 DNA reads TGTGCCACTGACCGAGGCAATCAGCCCCAGCATTTT. The complete variable domain, with remaining parts taken from reference TRBV28 and TRBJ1-5, reads DVKVTQSSRYLVKRTGEKVFLECVQDMDHENMFWYRQDPGLGLRLIYFSYDVKMKEKGDIPEGYSVSREKKERFSLILESASTNQTSMYLCATDRGNQPQHFGDGTRLSIL.

In its sample, this clonotype was seen a few times. The genes are TRBV3-1 and TRBJ1-1; D is undetermined. The CDR3 consists of 13 residues. V was pared by 5 bases and J by 2 bases, with 9 bases between. Germline V lookup: CDR1 LGHDT, CDR2 YNNKEL (reference sequence). The CDR3 region has the DNA TGTGCCAGCAGCACCTGGGGAAACACTGAAGCTTTCTTT. Translating gives CASSTWGNTEAFF.

The chain joins TRBV25-1 to TRBJ1-2; TRBD1 matches at 10 bases. The CDR3 has 16 amino acids. V lost 1 base and J lost 8; bases outside the gene matches: 10. Looked up from germline, CDR1 is MGHDK and CDR2 is SYGVNS. CDR3 loop: CASSELAGTGARGYTF. For the CDR3, the DNA is TGTGCCAGCAGTGAATTGGCGGGGACAGGGGCCCGGGGCTACACCTTC.

There are a few counts of this clonotype. The gene calls are TRBV4-3 and TRBJ2-1; D unresolved. V was cut by 0 bases and J by 0 bases, with 12 bases left in between. Germline V gives CDR1 LGHNA, CDR2 YSLEER. This CDR3 has 17 residues. CDR3 nucleotides: TGCGCCAGCAGCCAAGATAGGGCCTCGAGCTCCTACAATGAGCAGTTCTTC. Residues: CASSQDRASSSYNEQFF.

This clonotype was detected only a few times. The rearrangement links TRBV7-9 to TRBJ2-1; the D gene is possibly TRBD2 (6 bases). This CDR3 has 14 amino acids. V shed 8 bases and J shed 2 bases, with 13 bases lying between them. Germline CDR1 and CDR2: SEHNR and FQNEAQ (reference sequence). The CDR3 here is CASSGVPPYNEQFF. CDR3 nucleotides: TGTGCCAGCTCGGGGGTTCCCCCCTACAATGAGCAGTTCTTC.

The chain is built from TRBV5-5 and TRBJ1-1, with no clear D. The germline V gene encodes CDR1 SGHKS and CDR2 YYEKEE (reference sequence). The V gene lost 0 bases and the J gene lost 8 bases, with 11 bases spanning the gap. CDR3 size: 13 residues. CDR3 residues: CASSLGAEPEAFF. The CDR3 nucleotides read TGTGCCAGCAGCTTGGGGGCAGAACCAGAAGCTTTCTTT.

This CDR3 reads CASSLWGSRSYEQYF. DNA of the CDR3: TGTGCCAGCAGCTTGTGGGGATCCCGCTCCTACGAGCAGTACTTC. The chain couples TRBV5-5 to TRBJ2-7, with D hard to call. The CDR3 sequence is 15 residues long. V lost 1 base to trimming and J lost 0 bases, with 11 bases between them. Germline assignment: CDR1 SGHKS and CDR2 YYEKEE (reference sequence).

This clonotype was picked up a small number of times. The chain carries TRBV10-3 and TRBJ1-4, with D uncertain. The CDR3 length is 14 residues. Trimming stripped 6 bases from V and 7 bases from J, with 15 bases between. The germline V gene encodes CDR1 ENHRY and CDR2 SYGVKD. CDR3 loop: CAIRSGYTGEKLFF. CDR3 DNA: TGTGCCATCAGATCCGGTTACACGGGTGAAAAACTGTTTTTT.

Here the CDR3 reads CASSLEGRNSPLHF. The CDR3 nucleotides read TGTGCCAGCAGTTTAGAGGGCCGCAATTCACCCCTCCACTTT. This chain joins TRBV12-3 or TRBV12-4 and TRBJ1-6; D gene ambiguous. This CDR3 has 14 amino acids. Deletions cut 1 base from V and 7 bases from J, with 8 bases between.

This clonotype was detected a few times. V gene TRBV10-1 combines with J gene TRBJ1-1, with TRBD1 as a possible D gene (5 bases). The V end lost 6 bases, the J end lost 5 bases, and 16 bases lay between the germline ends. This CDR3 spans 14 amino acids. Germline CDR1 reads WNHNN; CDR2 reads SYGVQD (reference sequence). Here the CDR3 DNA reads TGCGCCAGCAGCCCCGGGGGGTCGGTGACTGAAGCTTTCTTT. Protein: CASSPGGSVTEAFF.

This clonotype turned up a few times. The CDR3: CATSRDRGSNSNQPQHF. The CDR3 nucleotides read TGTGCCACCAGCAGAGATAGGGGCAGCAATAGCAATCAGCCCCAGCATTTT. The chain links TRBV15 to TRBJ1-5; tentative D call: TRBD1 (5 bases). Deletions cut 0 bases from V and 0 bases from J, with 12 bases between. CDR3 size: 17 residues. The germline V gene has CDR1 LNHNV and CDR2 YYDKDF (reference sequence).

The CDR3 here is CATSRDPAGGNTEAFF. The CDR3 region has the DNA TGTGCCACCAGCAGAGATCCCGCAGGGGGGAACACTGAAGCTTTCTTT. This rearrangement joins TRBV15 to TRBJ1-1, with 7 nucleotides matching TRBD1. The CDR3 contains 16 residues. Looked up from germline, CDR1 is LNHNV and CDR2 is YYDKDF (reference sequence). The V gene end was trimmed by 0 bases and the J gene end by 1 base; junction bases not matched to a gene: 5.

In this sample, this clonotype turned up a few times. The rearrangement joins TRBV12-3 or TRBV12-4 to TRBJ1-2; the D is unclear. Trimming stripped 3 bases from V and 4 bases from J, with 12 bases between. The CDR3 extends over 14 amino acids. The CDR3 DNA is TGTGCCAGCAGTTTGGGCAGAATGCTCTATGGCTACACCTTC. Residues: CASSLGRMLYGYTF.

This clonotype showed up just once. The V call is TRBV25-1, the J call TRBJ2-5; D possibly corresponds to TRBD1 (5 bases). CDR1 MGHDK and CDR2 SYGVNS come from the germline V gene. The CDR3 is made up of 15 amino acids. V was trimmed by 1 base and J by 5 bases, leaving 14 bases between them. For the CDR3, the DNA is TGTGCCAGCAGTGAATGGGCCAGGGCCGGGGAGACCCAGTACTTC. Translation: CASSEWARAGETQYF.

V gene TRBV6-2 or TRBV6-3 combines with J gene TRBJ1-1; D perhaps matches TRBD1 (5 bases). This CDR3 region has 12 residues. Trimming removed 7 bases from V and 6 bases from J, with 12 bases in between. CDR1 and CDR2 from the germline V gene are MNHEY and SVGEGT. The CDR3 is CASTRSGSEAFF. In DNA form, the CDR3 reads TGTGCCAGCACCCGCTCAGGGTCTGAAGCTTTCTTT.